This T cell receptor beta chain originates from a study of Ad26.COV2.S vaccination and SARS-CoV-2 variants. Treatment indicated: roughly 20 received Ad26.COV2.S at low or high dose, single or two shots; about 5 received placebo; per-sample allocation not given. Sample collection was performed on day 63 after the first vaccine or placebo injection. In Boston, the donor was an adult between 18-55 years of age. With regard to this clone: The same CDR3 can be traced to other DNA sequences in this sample.

Sequenced by immunoSEQ multiplex PCR; TCRdb stores in-frame clones only, minus some. This table holds about 480,000 clones, 70% to 90% found once. The V end lost 1 base, the J end lost 2 bases, and 3 bases lay between the germline ends. The CDR3 has 13 residues. The V gene's germline CDR1 is SGHTA and CDR2 FQGNSA. This chain connects TRBV7-2 to TRBJ1-5; D gene uncertain. The sequencing here drew on peripheral blood, taken in a trial of Ad26.COV2.S vaccine versus placebo. The clonotype comes from a person between 18 and 65 years old who received the Ad26.COV2.S COVID-19 vaccine or a placebo. The CDR3 reads CASSLVGNQPQHF. The CDR3 nucleotides read TGTGCCAGCAGCTTAGTAGGCAATCAGCCCCAGCATTTT.